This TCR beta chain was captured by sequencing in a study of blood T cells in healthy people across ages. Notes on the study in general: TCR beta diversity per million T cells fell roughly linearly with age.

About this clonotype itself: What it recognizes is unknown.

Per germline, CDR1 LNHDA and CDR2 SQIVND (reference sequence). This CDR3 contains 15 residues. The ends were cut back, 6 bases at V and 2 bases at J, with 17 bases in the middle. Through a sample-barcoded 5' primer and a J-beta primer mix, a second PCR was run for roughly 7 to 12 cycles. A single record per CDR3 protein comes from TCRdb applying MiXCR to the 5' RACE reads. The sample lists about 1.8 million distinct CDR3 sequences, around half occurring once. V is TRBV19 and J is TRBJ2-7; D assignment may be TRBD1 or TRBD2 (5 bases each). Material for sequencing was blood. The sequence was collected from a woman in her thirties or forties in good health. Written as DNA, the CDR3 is TGTGCCAGTAGCCCGGCACGGGACGCGACCTACGAGCAGTACTTC. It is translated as CASSPARDATYEQYF.